These 27 T cell receptor beta chains originate from one sample sequenced in a study of control samples from healthy donors and cancer patients. Sequenced by immunoSEQ multiplex PCR; TCRdb stores in-frame clones only, minus some. This specimen shows approximately 190,000 clones; the ten leading clones hold less than 2.5%. The source material was blood. These receptors originate from a woman aged 25 to 39 in good health.

The V gene is TRBV6-6, the J gene TRBJ1-5, with D unresolved. The CDR3 is made up of 12 amino acids. CDR1 and CDR2 (germline): MNHNY, SVGAGI (reference sequence). V gave up 6 bases and J gave up 7 bases, with 10 bases separating them. CDR3 DNA: TGTGCCAGCAGCCCCCCTGGGCAGCCCCAGCATTTT. Amino acid sequence: CASSPPGQPQHF.

The J gene is TRBJ1-3, the V gene TRBV5-4, with 7 bases that match TRBD1. The length of the CDR3 is 16 residues. CDR1 is SGHNT and CDR2 is YYREEE in the germline V gene (reference sequence). Germline trimming cut 4 bases from V and 0 bases from J; bases unmatched to any gene: 7. The CDR3 bases are TGTGCCAGCAGCCGTCCGGGACAGAACTCTGGAAACACCATATATTTT. It specifies CASSRPGQNSGNTIYF.

The V gene is TRBV6-1, the J gene TRBJ2-1, with 9 bases matching TRBD2. This CDR3 is built from 17 residues. Germline assignment: CDR1 MNHNS and CDR2 SASEGT. V gave up 4 bases and J gave up 4 bases; unmatched junction bases: 11. For the CDR3, the DNA is TGTGCCAGCAGTGGGCCGACAAGCGGGGGGCCGTACAATGAGCAGTTCTTC. Translation: CASSGPTSGGPYNEQFF.

V is TRBV7-2 and J is TRBJ1-3; 8 nucleotides match TRBD1. The V gene end was trimmed by 1 base and the J gene end by 3 bases; junction bases not matched to a gene: 5. The CDR3 runs 16 residues. Germline CDR1 reads SGHTA; CDR2 reads FQGNSA. This CDR3 reads CASSLGQGRSGNTIYF. The CDR3 bases are TGTGCCAGCAGCTTAGGACAGGGGAGGAGTGGAAACACCATATATTTT.

DNA of the CDR3: TGTGCCAGCAGTTTGGGGGCGTCAGCGGGGGGGCCGAGTACGCAGTATTTT. Translated: CASSLGASAGGPSTQYF. The chain carries TRBV27 and TRBJ2-3, with 10 bases identical to TRBD2. V trimming: 3 bases; J trimming: 8 bases; junction bases outside the gene matches: 14. Looked up from germline, CDR1 is MNHEY and CDR2 is SMNVEV (reference sequence). The CDR3 contains 17 residues.

The chain links TRBV29-1 to TRBJ1-1; TRBD1 might be the D (6 bases). CDR3 length: 13 amino acids. The V gene's germline CDR1 is SQVTM and CDR2 ANQGSEA. The V and J ends lost 2 bases and 4 bases respectively, with 11 bases between them. The CDR3 DNA sequence: TGCAGCGTTGAAAGGGGGAGTAGCACTGAAGCTTTCTTT. Encoded protein: CSVERGSSTEAFF.

Written as DNA, the CDR3 is TGTGCCAGTAGTATAGGGGGGGCCCTGAACACTGAAGCTTTCTTT. Translation gives CASSIGGALNTEAFF. The chain joins TRBV19 to TRBJ1-1; D perhaps matches TRBD1 (6 bases). This CDR3 is 15 amino acids long. Germline assignment: CDR1 LNHDA and CDR2 SQIVND (reference sequence). The V end was cut by 1 base, the J end by 0 bases, with 9 bases between.

This chain joins TRBV5-1 and TRBJ1-2, with 7 bases lining up with TRBD1. This CDR3 has 16 amino acids. V lost 3 bases and J lost 7; bases outside the gene matches: 15. The germline V gene has CDR1 SGHRS and CDR2 YFSETQ. This chain's CDR3 is CASSSTPGQARGGYTF. For the CDR3, the DNA is TGCGCCAGCAGCTCCACCCCTGGACAGGCGAGGGGTGGCTACACCTTC.

The V gene is TRBV9, the J gene TRBJ2-7; TRBD2 might be the D (6 bases). Trimming stripped 3 bases from V and 3 bases from J, with 13 bases between. Germline CDR1 is SGDLS and CDR2 is YYNGEE. The CDR3 contains 14 residues. The CDR3 DNA sequence: TGTGCCAGCAGCGGTTCTGGGCGGGGCTACGAGCAGTACTTC. Translated, it gives CASSGSGRGYEQYF.

The rearrangement uses TRBV7-2 and TRBJ1-4; the D gene is possibly TRBD1 (6 bases). CDR3 length equals 14 residues. CDR1 and CDR2 (germline): SGHTA, FQGNSA. V was shortened by 4 bases and J by 5 bases, with 11 bases between the two germline ends. The CDR3: CASSYTGLNEKLFF. The CDR3 DNA follows: TGTGCCAGCAGCTACACAGGGCTGAATGAAAAACTGTTTTTT.

The chain is built from TRBV7-9 and TRBJ1-5; perhaps TRBD1 as D (6 bases). The CDR3 is 18 residues long. Trimming pared 0 bases from V and 8 bases from J, leaving 23 bases between. The germline V gene has CDR1 SEHNR and CDR2 FQNEAQ (reference sequence). In nucleotides, the CDR3 is TGTGCCAGCAGCTTAGCGTCGAACAGGGATACAGAATCAGAGCCCCAGCATTTT. Translation gives CASSLASNRDTESEPQHF. The full variable domain, completed using reference TRBV7-9 and TRBJ1-5, is DTGVSQNPRHKITKRGQNVTFRCDPISEHNRLYWYRQTLGQGPEFLTYFQNEAQLEKSRLLSDRFSAERPKGSFSTLEIQRTEQGDSAMYLCASSLASNRDTESEPQHFGDGTRLSIL.

This sequence joins TRBV19 and TRBJ1-1; D not certain. This CDR3 has 14 residues. Trimming cost V 6 bases and J 1 base, with 12 bases left between them. Germline CDR1 reads LNHDA; CDR2 reads SQIVND (reference sequence). The CDR3 protein is CASSYGLENTEAFF. The CDR3 region has the DNA TGTGCCAGTAGCTATGGACTGGAGAACACTGAAGCTTTCTTT. The full variable domain, completed using reference TRBV19 and TRBJ1-1, is DGGITQSPKYLFRKEGQNVTLSCEQNLNHDAMYWYRQDPGQGLRLIYYSQIVNDFQKGDIAEGYSVSREKKESFPLTVTSAQKNPTAFYLCASSYGLENTEAFFGQGTRLTVV.

CDR3 region: CASSLRSTEAFF. The CDR3 coding sequence is TGTGCCAGCAGCCTTAGGAGTACTGAAGCTTTCTTT. The chain combines TRBV11-2 with TRBJ1-1; no firm D call. V was trimmed by 5 bases and J by 5 bases, leaving 9 bases between them. This CDR3 region has 12 residues. Germline V CDR1 and CDR2: SGHAT, FQNNGV. The complete variable domain, with remaining parts taken from reference TRBV11-2 and TRBJ1-1, reads EAGVAQSPRYKIIEKRQSVAFWCNPISGHATLYWYQQILGQGPKLLIQFQNNGVVDDSQLPKDRFSAERLKGVDSTLKIQPAKLEDSAVYLCASSLRSTEAFFGQGTRLTVV.

This chain uses TRBV5-1 with TRBJ1-2; TRBD1 agrees at 9 bases. Per germline, CDR1 SGHRS and CDR2 YFSETQ. The CDR3 is made up of 15 amino acids. V shed 0 bases and J 4 bases; nucleotides not matched to a gene: 4. As DNA, the CDR3 is TGCGCCAGCAGCTTGGAAGGACAGGGGACCTATGGCTACACCTTC. This encodes CASSLEGQGTYGYTF.

The V gene is TRBV4-1, the J gene TRBJ1-4; no definite D call. This CDR3 has 16 amino acids. V lost 0 bases and J lost 5, with 13 bases in between. Germline CDR1 is MGHRA and CDR2 is YSYEKL. CDR3 coding DNA: TGCGCCAGCAGCCAAGATAGGGCAGGCAGAAATGAAAAACTGTTTTTT. It yields the protein CASSQDRAGRNEKLFF.

This sequence joins TRBV15 and TRBJ1-2; D is undetermined. This CDR3 has 13 amino acids. Germline V gene data show CDR1 as LNHNV and CDR2 as YYDKDF (reference sequence). V dropped 5 bases and J dropped 4 bases, with 11 bases sitting between them. CDR3 sequence: CATSPPAVYGYTF. CDR3 DNA sequence: TGTGCCACCAGCCCACCGGCCGTCTATGGCTACACCTTC. Combining the CDR3 with reference TRBV15 and TRBJ1-2 gives the whole variable domain DAMVIQNPRYQVTQFGKPVTLSCSQTLNHNVMYWYQQKSSQAPKLLFHYYDKDFNNEADTPDNFQSRRPNTSFCFLDIRSPGLGDTAMYLCATSPPAVYGYTFGSGTRLTVV.

Note on this clone: One junction end disagrees with the germline gene, perhaps due to a read error. The chain uses TRBV7-7 and TRBJ1-4, with 7 bases matching TRBD1. CDR1 and CDR2 (germline): SSHAT, FNYEAQ (reference sequence). This CDR3 spans 15 amino acids. Written as DNA, the CDR3 is TGTGCTAGCAGCCCGACGGGACAGCTGAATGAAAAACTGTTTTTT. Translation gives CASSPTGQLNEKLFF. Based on the CDR3 plus reference TRBV7-7 and TRBJ1-4, the full variable domain is GAGVSQSPRYKVTKRGQDVTLRCDPISSHATLYWYQQALGQGPEFLTYFNYEAQPDKSGLPSDRFSAERPEGSISTLTIQRTEQRDSAMYRCASSPTGQLNEKLFFGSGTQLSVL.

The V gene is TRBV7-6, the J gene TRBJ2-1; TRBD2 is a possible D gene (6 bases). CDR1 is SGHVS and CDR2 is FNYEAQ in the germline V gene. The CDR3 loop spans 15 amino acids. V gave up 0 bases and J gave up 2 bases, with 8 bases separating them. The CDR3 loop reads CASSLAGGTYNEQFF. CDR3 sequence (DNA): TGTGCCAGCAGCTTAGCGGGGGGTACCTACAATGAGCAGTTCTTC. Supplemented by reference TRBV7-6 and TRBJ2-1, the full variable domain reads GAGVSQSPRYKVTKRGQDVALRCDPISGHVSLYWYRQALGQGPEFLTYFNYEAQQDKSGLPNDRFSAERPEGSISTLTIQRTEQRDSAMYRCASSLAGGTYNEQFFGPGTRLTVL.

The chain couples TRBV3-1 (or the pseudogene TRBV3-2) to TRBJ2-1; D remains unclear. The V gene's germline CDR1 is LGHDT and CDR2 YNNKEL (reference sequence). V lost 0 bases, J lost 3 bases, and 15 bases lay in between. This CDR3 is built from 17 residues. Here the CDR3 reads CASSQDQWLIFYNEQFF. Here the CDR3 DNA reads TGTGCCAGCAGCCAAGACCAATGGCTAATCTTCTACAATGAGCAGTTCTTC.

The chain carries TRBV27 and TRBJ1-3; no clear D gene. From germline, CDR1 is MNHEY and CDR2 SMNVEV (reference sequence). The CDR3 has 18 amino acids. V was clipped by 5 bases and J by 4 bases, with 24 bases between them. The CDR3 DNA is TGTGCCAGCAGTCCGTCGCAGGACGAGTGGGAAGCGGGAAACACCATATATTTT. It codes for CASSPSQDEWEAGNTIYF.

This rearrangement joins TRBV6-1 to TRBJ2-7, with no clear D. The CDR3 spans 14 residues. Germline assignment: CDR1 MNHNS and CDR2 SASEGT. V shed 0 bases and J shed 3 bases, with 9 bases lying between them. As DNA, the CDR3 is TGTGCCAGCAGTGAAGCCCCTTTACTCTACGAGCAGTACTTC. Protein: CASSEAPLLYEQYF.

The V gene is TRBV5-4, the J gene TRBJ2-5; 9 nucleotides match TRBD1. The CDR3 contains 14 residues. V trimming: 4 bases; J trimming: 4 bases; junction bases outside the gene matches: 5. The germline V gene encodes CDR1 SGHNT and CDR2 YYREEE (reference sequence). As DNA, the CDR3 is TGTGCCAGCAGCGTGGGACAGGGCGTAGAGACCCAGTACTTC. Translation: CASSVGQGVETQYF.

The chain combines TRBV27 with TRBJ2-1; D possibly matches TRBD1 or TRBD2 (5 bases each). This CDR3 spans 14 amino acids. The V gene lost 3 bases and the J gene lost 6 bases, with 12 bases spanning the gap. Germline-derived CDR1 and CDR2 are MNHEY and SMNVEV (reference sequence). In nucleotides, the CDR3 is TGTGCCAGCAGTTTGCAGGGCGCGGGCAATGAGCAGTTCTTC. It yields the protein CASSLQGAGNEQFF.

The chain employs TRBV5-4 and TRBJ2-1, with 8 bases fitting TRBD2. The CDR3 extends over 14 amino acids. Trimming at V came to 0 bases and at J to 8 bases, leaving 4 bases not matched to a gene. Germline V gene data show CDR1 as SGHNT and CDR2 as YYREEE (reference sequence). CDR3 DNA sequence: TGTGCCAGCAGCTTGGCGGGAGGGGACCATGAGCAGTTCTTC. This translates into CASSLAGGDHEQFF.

This chain connects TRBV5-4 to TRBJ1-2, with 9 bases identical to TRBD1. V shed 4 bases, J shed 7 bases, and the junction held 8 bases outside the gene matches. The CDR3 is 14 residues long. CDR1 and CDR2 from the germline V gene are SGHNT and YYREEE (reference sequence). The CDR3 loop is CASSPGTGFLGYTF. In DNA, the CDR3 is TGTGCCAGCAGCCCCGGGACAGGGTTTCTTGGCTACACCTTC.

This chain links TRBV28 with TRBJ2-6, with a tentative D call TRBD1 (5 bases). This CDR3 is 15 amino acids long. Trimming left V 3 bases short and J 2 bases short, with 8 bases between. Germline V gives CDR1 MDHEN, CDR2 SYDVKM. The CDR3 loop is CASSLQGAGANVLTF. CDR3 DNA sequence: TGTGCCAGCAGTTTGCAGGGTGCTGGGGCCAACGTCCTGACTTTC.

The J gene is TRBJ1-5, the V gene TRBV4-3; D remains unclear. CDR1 LGHNA and CDR2 YSLEER come from the germline V gene. V was shortened by 4 bases and J by 9 bases, with 19 bases between the two germline ends. The CDR3 consists of 15 residues. The CDR3 loop is CASSPRGGEITPQHF. The CDR3 DNA reads as TGCGCCAGCAGCCCCCGGGGTGGGGAAATTACGCCCCAGCATTTT.